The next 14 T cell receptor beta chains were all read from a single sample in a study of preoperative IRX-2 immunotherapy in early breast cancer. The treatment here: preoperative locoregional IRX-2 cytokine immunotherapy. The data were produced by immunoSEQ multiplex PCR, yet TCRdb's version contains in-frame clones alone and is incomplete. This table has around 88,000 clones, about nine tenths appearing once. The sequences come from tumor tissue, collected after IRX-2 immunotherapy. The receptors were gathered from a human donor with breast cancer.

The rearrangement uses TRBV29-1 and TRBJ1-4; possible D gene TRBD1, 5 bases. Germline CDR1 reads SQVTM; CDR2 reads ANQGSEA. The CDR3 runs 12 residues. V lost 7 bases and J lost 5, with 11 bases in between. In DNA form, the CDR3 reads TGCAGCGGTGGGACCCAGAATGAAAAACTGTTTTTT. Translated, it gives CSGGTQNEKLFF.

The CDR3 protein is CASSLAPLPGTGELFF. The CDR3 nucleotides read TGCGCCAGCAGCTTGGCCCCCCTTCCAGGCACCGGGGAGCTGTTTTTT. The chain employs TRBV5-1 and TRBJ2-2, with D unresolved. Trimming removed 0 bases at V and 4 bases at J, with 13 bases between. The CDR3 extends over 16 amino acids. Germline loops: CDR1 SGHRS, CDR2 YFSETQ.

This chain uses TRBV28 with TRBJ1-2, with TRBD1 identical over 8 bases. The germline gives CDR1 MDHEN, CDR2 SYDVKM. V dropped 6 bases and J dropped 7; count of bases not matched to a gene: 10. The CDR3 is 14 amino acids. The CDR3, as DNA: TGTGCCAGCAGCCTACCGACAGGGGCTCTTGGCTACACCTTC. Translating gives CASSLPTGALGYTF.

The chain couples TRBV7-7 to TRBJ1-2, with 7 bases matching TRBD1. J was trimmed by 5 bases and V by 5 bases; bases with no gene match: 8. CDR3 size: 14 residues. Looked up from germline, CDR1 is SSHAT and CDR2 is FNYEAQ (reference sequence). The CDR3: CASSLTRDRYGYTF. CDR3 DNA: TGTGCCAGCAGCCTAACCCGGGACAGATATGGCTACACCTTC.

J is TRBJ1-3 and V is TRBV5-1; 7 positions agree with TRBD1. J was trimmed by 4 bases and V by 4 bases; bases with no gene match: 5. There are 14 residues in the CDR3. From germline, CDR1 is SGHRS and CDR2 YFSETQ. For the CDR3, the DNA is TGCGCCAGCAGCGTGGACAGGTCCGGAAACACCATATATTTT. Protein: CASSVDRSGNTIYF.

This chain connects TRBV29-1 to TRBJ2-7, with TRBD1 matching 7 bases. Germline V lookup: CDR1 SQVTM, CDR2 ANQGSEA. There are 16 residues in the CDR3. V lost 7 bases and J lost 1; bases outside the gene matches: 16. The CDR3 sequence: CSARTPRGGQSYEQYF. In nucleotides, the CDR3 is TGCAGCGCTAGGACACCCAGAGGGGGACAGTCCTACGAGCAGTACTTC.

The CDR3 DNA reads as TGTGCCTGGGTGAGACTAGGGACTAACTATGGCTACACCTTC. It translates to CAWVRLGTNYGYTF. The chain combines TRBV30 with TRBJ1-2; D is unclear. V was shortened by 5 bases and J by 0 bases, with 13 bases between the two germline ends. This CDR3 comprises 14 residues. Germline V gene data show CDR1 as GTSNPN and CDR2 as SVGIG (reference sequence).

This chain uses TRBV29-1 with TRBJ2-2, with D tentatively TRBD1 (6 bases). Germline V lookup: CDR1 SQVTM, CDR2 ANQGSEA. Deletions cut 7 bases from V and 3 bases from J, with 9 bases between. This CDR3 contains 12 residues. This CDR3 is CSAYRDTGELFF. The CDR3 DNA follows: TGCAGCGCATACAGGGACACCGGGGAGCTGTTTTTT.

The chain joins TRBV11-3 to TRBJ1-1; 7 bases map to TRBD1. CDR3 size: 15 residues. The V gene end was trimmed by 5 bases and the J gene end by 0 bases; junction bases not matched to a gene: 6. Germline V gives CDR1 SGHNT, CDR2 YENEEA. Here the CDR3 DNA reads TGTGCCAGCAGCAGGATGGACAGGCTGAACACTGAAGCTTTCTTT. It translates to CASSRMDRLNTEAFF.

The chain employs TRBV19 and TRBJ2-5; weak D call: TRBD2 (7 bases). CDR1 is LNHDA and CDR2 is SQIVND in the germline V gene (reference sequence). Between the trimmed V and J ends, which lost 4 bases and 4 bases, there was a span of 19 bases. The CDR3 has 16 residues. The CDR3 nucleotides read TGTGCCAGTAGTAATTTCGGGGGGCTAGCCGGAGAGACCCAGTACTTC. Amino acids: CASSNFGGLAGETQYF.

CDR3: CASSQALDSTDTQYF. CDR3 nucleotide sequence: TGCGCCAGCAGCCAGGCGCTCGACAGTACAGATACGCAGTATTTT. V is TRBV1 and J is TRBJ2-3; the tabulated D call, TRBD1, remains unverified against the DNA. TRBV1 is marked as a pseudogene. There are 15 residues in the CDR3.

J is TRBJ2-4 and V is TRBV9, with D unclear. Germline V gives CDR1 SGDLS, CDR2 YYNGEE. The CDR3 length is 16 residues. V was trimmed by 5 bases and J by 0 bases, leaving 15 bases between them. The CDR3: CASSVRRPLAKNIQYF. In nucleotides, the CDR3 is TGTGCCAGCAGTGTTCGGCGGCCTCTAGCCAAAAACATTCAGTACTTC.

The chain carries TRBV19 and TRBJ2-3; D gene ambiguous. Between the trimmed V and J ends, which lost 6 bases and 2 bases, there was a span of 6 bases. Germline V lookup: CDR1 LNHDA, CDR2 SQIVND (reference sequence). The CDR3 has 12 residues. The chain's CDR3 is CASSPFTDTQYF. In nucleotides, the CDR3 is TGTGCCAGTAGCCCATTCACAGATACGCAGTATTTT. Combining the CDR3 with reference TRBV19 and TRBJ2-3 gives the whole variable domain DGGITQSPKYLFRKEGQNVTLSCEQNLNHDAMYWYRQDPGQGLRLIYYSQIVNDFQKGDIAEGYSVSREKKESFPLTVTSAQKNPTAFYLCASSPFTDTQYFGPGTRLTVL.

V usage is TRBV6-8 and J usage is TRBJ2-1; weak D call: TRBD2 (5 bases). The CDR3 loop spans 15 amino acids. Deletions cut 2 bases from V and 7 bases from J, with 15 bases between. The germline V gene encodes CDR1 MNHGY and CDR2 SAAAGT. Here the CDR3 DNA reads TGTGCCAGCAGTTACGGCGACCTCCGAGGGAATGAGCAGTTCTTC. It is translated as CASSYGDLRGNEQFF.